These T cell receptor beta chains were read from a single sample in a study of cytomegalovirus exposure and HLA in healthy donors. The data were produced by immunoSEQ multiplex PCR, yet TCRdb's version contains in-frame clones alone and is incomplete. The sample yields approximately 150,000 clones, approximately 82% seen once. What was sequenced was PBMCs. The receptor set was obtained from a woman aged 55-69 years in good health and CMV-seropositive. Each CDR3 is given with its conserved first and last residue. The D gene is left open where the match is weak. Size tells how often a clone was seen (once, few, many) or the class of an expanded clone, and some rows leave it out.

.,TRBD2,TRBJ2-7,TRBV7-8,15,CASSFGGGGFYEQYF,TGTGCCAGCAGCTTCGGGGGGGGCGGGTTTTACGAGCAGTACTTC
.,.,TRBJ1-5,TRBV10-3,12,CAIQGSNQPQHF,TGTGCCATCCAGGGGAGCAATCAGCCCCAGCATTTT
.,.,TRBJ2-7,TRBV19,12,CASSNDKYEQYF,TGTGCCAGTAGTAACGACAAGTACGAGCAGTACTTC
.,TRBD2,TRBJ2-3,TRBV7-6,16,CASSNSRLAGTDTQYF,TGTGCCAGCAGCAATTCACGACTAGCGGGCACAGATACGCAGTATTTT
.,.,TRBJ2-1,TRBV4-2,17,CASSMGTGDPSYNEQFF,TGTGCCAGCAGCATGGGGACGGGAGATCCTTCCTACAATGAGCAGTTCTTC
.,TRBD1,TRBJ2-4,TRBV28,16,CASSLFARQGENIQYF,TGTGCCAGCAGTTTATTTGCCCGGCAGGGGGAAAACATTCAGTACTTC
.,.,TRBJ1-2,TRBV2,20,CASSEAFGRGPEADAYGYTF,TGTGCCAGCAGTGAAGCTTTCGGCAGGGGCCCCGAGGCTGATGCATATGGCTACACCTTC
.,.,TRBJ2-7,TRBV4-1,17,CASSLLPGTTRVYEQYF,TGCGCCAGCAGCCTTTTGCCCGGGACAACTCGAGTCTACGAGCAGTACTTC
.,TRBD2,TRBJ2-2,TRBV27,17,CASSLLLAGGPSGELFF,TGTGCCAGCAGTTTACTACTAGCGGGAGGGCCTTCCGGGGAGCTGTTTTTT
.,TRBD2,TRBJ2-7,TRBV4-2,18,CASSLYSGTSGRRYEQYF,TGTGCCAGCAGCCTATACTCCGGGACTAGCGGGAGAAGATACGAGCAGTACTTC
.,.,TRBJ2-1,TRBV7-3,15,CASSLTGGEYNEQFF,TGTGCCAGCAGCTTAACGGGCGGGGAGTACAATGAGCAGTTCTTC
.,TRBD1,TRBJ1-5,TRBV19,14,CASSRDRLGQPQHF,TGTGCCAGTAGTAGGGACAGGCTAGGGCAGCCCCAGCATTTT
few,TRBD2,TRBJ2-3,TRBV6-6,15,CASSYGTSDTDTQYF,TGTGCCAGCAGTTACGGGACTAGCGACACAGATACGCAGTATTTT
.,.,TRBJ1-5,TRBV6-1,15,CASSETPGYGQPQHF,TGTGCCAGCAGCGAAACCCCAGGGTACGGTCAGCCCCAGCATTTT
.,.,TRBJ2-4,TRBV7-2,19,CASSLKDSMSTLAKNIQYF,TGTGCCAGCAGCTTAAAGGACTCCATGAGCACGCTAGCCAAAAACATTCAGTACTTC
.,.,TRBJ2-1,TRBV5-1,15,CASRLGLGDYNEQFF,TGCGCCAGCAGACTGGGACTCGGGGACTACAATGAGCAGTTCTTC
.,.,TRBJ1-1,TRBV6-1,14,CASTLVTGNTEAFF,TGTGCCAGCACCCTGGTAACAGGGAACACTGAAGCTTTCTTT
once,.,TRBJ1-5,TRBV6-5,13,CASRTGRNQPQHF,TGTGCCAGCAGGACAGGCCGCAATCAGCCCCAGCATTTT
.,TRBD1,TRBJ2-7,TRBV4-1,16,CASSQGGTGSKYEQYF,TGCGCCAGCAGCCAAGGGGGGACAGGGAGCAAGTACGAGCAGTACTTC
.,.,TRBJ2-5,TRBV28,15,CASSSFTGLQETQYF,TGTGCCAGCAGTAGCTTTACAGGGCTTCAAGAGACCCAGTACTTC
.,.,TRBJ2-7,TRBV4-2,15,CASSQEQGSLYEQYF,TGTGCCAGCAGCCAAGAACAGGGCAGCCTCTACGAGCAGTACTTC
.,TRBD2,TRBJ2-7,TRBV7-9,14,CASSPLAGLDRQYF,TGTGCCAGCAGCCCACTAGCGGGCCTAGACCGGCAGTACTTC
.,.,TRBJ1-5,TRBV19,13,CASSMEGNQPQHF,TGTGCCAGTAGTATGGAGGGGAATCAGCCCCAGCATTTT
.,TRBD1,TRBJ2-7,TRBV6-5,13,CASSRGSSYEQYF,TGTGCCAGCAGCAGGGGGTCCTCCTACGAGCAGTACTTC
.,TRBD1,TRBJ2-1,TRBV7-9,12,CSEGAVAEEQFF,TGTTCCGAGGGGGCGGTGGCTGAGGAGCAGTTCTTC
.,TRBD1,TRBJ2-7,TRBV6-6,13,CASRLQGAGEQYF,TGTGCCAGTAGACTACAGGGGGCCGGAGAGCAGTACTTC
.,TRBD1,TRBJ1-2,TRBV27,15,CASSLRGRVGYGYTF,TGTGCCAGCAGTTTGAGGGGGCGGGTCGGCTATGGCTACACCTTC
.,TRBD2,TRBJ2-3,TRBV6-6,16,CASSYGLAGRQGAQYF,TGTGCCAGCAGTTACGGGCTAGCGGGGCGTCAGGGGGCGCAGTATTTT
.,TRBD1,TRBJ2-4,TRBV28,15,CASSLDNRGRNIQYF,TGTGCCAGCAGTTTGGACAACAGGGGTCGGAACATTCAGTACTTC
.,.,TRBJ1-1,TRBV7-3,13,CASSLSSNTEAFF,TGTGCCAGCAGCTTAAGTAGCAACACTGAAGCTTTCTTT
.,TRBD1,TRBJ2-5,TRBV11-2,16,CASSQEAGGAEETQYF,TGTGCCAGCAGCCAAGAGGCAGGGGGCGCGGAAGAGACCCAGTACTTC
.,TRBD1,TRBJ1-4,TRBV27,14,CASRIGTGDEKLFF,TGTGCCAGCAGGATCGGGACAGGGGATGAAAAACTGTTTTTT
.,TRBD2,TRBJ2-7,TRBV6-5,14,CASSYGLGAYEQYF,TGTGCCAGCAGTTACGGACTAGGCGCCTACGAGCAGTACTTC
.,TRBD1,TRBJ1-2,TRBV30,14,CAHHRDREGSGYTF,TGTGCCCACCACCGGGACAGGGAAGGTAGTGGCTACACCTTC
.,TRBD2,TRBJ2-1,TRBV7-2,16,CASSYLLAGGYNEQFF,TGTGCCAGCAGCTACCTACTAGCGGGAGGTTACAATGAGCAGTTCTTC
once,.,TRBJ1-3,TRBV5-1,15,CASSLAGQAGNTIYF,TGCGCCAGCAGCTTGGCGGGACAAGCTGGAAACACCATATATTTT
.,TRBD2,TRBJ2-5,TRBV7-9,16,CASSHRTSGYQETQYF,TGTGCCAGCAGCCATCGGACTAGCGGATACCAAGAGACCCAGTACTTC
few,TRBD2,TRBJ2-1,TRBV6-6,13,CASKRGSYNEQFF,TGTGCCAGTAAGCGGGGCTCCTACAATGAGCAGTTCTTC
.,.,TRBJ2-7,TRBV27,15,CASSLDRSPTDEQYF,TGTGCCAGCAGTCTTGACCGGAGCCCCACGGATGAGCAGTACTTC
.,.,TRBJ2-2,TRBV6-6,15,CASSDRGARAGELFF,TGTGCCAGCAGCGATCGGGGGGCGCGGGCCGGGGAGCTGTTTTTT
.,.,TRBJ1-4,TRBV7-6,14,CASSASVANEKLFF,TGTGCCAGCAGCGCTAGCGTAGCTAATGAAAAACTGTTTTTT
.,TRBD1,TRBJ1-2,TRBV29-1,11,CSAWTGSGYTF,TGCAGCGCATGGACAGGGTCTGGCTACACCTTC
.,TRBD2,TRBJ2-5,TRBV28,17,CASSSGTSVLFQETQYF,TGTGCCAGCAGTTCCGGGACTAGCGTACTCTTTCAAGAGACCCAGTACTTC
few,.,TRBJ1-4,TRBV5-4,15,CASSSPPDRGEKLFF,TGTGCCAGCAGCTCCCCTCCGGACAGAGGGGAAAAACTGTTTTTT
.,TRBD1,TRBJ2-1,TRBV18,18,CASSPRQGSSSSYNEQFF,TGTGCCAGCTCACCGCGACAGGGCTCTTCGAGCTCCTACAATGAGCAGTTCTTC
.,.,TRBJ2-1,TRBV7-6,12,CASSATGNEQFF,TGTGCCAGCAGCGCCACGGGCAATGAGCAGTTCTTC
.,TRBD2,TRBJ2-7,TRBV7-2,15,CASSPPSGRAPEQYF,TGTGCCAGCAGCCCCCCTAGCGGGAGGGCCCCCGAGCAGTACTTC
.,TRBD1,TRBJ1-4,TRBV4-3,15,CASSQEGQPNEKLFF,TGCGCCAGCAGCCAAGAGGGACAGCCTAATGAAAAACTGTTTTTT
.,TRBD1,TRBJ1-1,TRBV30,16,CAWSQTGAVMNTEAFF,TGTGCCTGGAGCCAGACAGGGGCGGTCATGAACACTGAAGCTTTCTTT